This is a list of T cell receptor beta chains from one sample in a study of blood T cell repertoires in COVID-19. The table came from immunoSEQ multiplex PCR; TCRdb's copy has only in-frame clones and leaves some out. The sample shows approximately 200,000 clones, 75% to 90% of them seen only once. Sequencing was carried out using peripheral blood. The receptors here all came from a man aged 30-40 years with COVID-19, enrolled during active disease. The CDR3 runs from the conserved cysteine through the conserved F or W. A D gene is named only where the DNA matches it firmly. Rows may omit the clone size; those that give it use once, few, many or a size class.

CDR3: CASSRSYEQYF
DNA: TGTGCCAGCAGCCGTTCCTACGAGCAGTACTTC
size: -
D: -
J: TRBJ2-7
V: TRBV5-6

CDR3: CASSVSGANTEAFF
DNA: TGTGCCAGCAGCGTATCAGGGGCGAACACTGAAGCTTTCTTT
size: -
D: -
J: TRBJ1-1
V: TRBV9

CDR3: CATSRDRHRTTYEQYF
DNA: TGTGCCACCAGCAGAGATCGGCACAGGACTACCTACGAGCAGTACTTC
size: once
D: -
J: TRBJ2-7
V: TRBV15

CDR3: CASNPWYSGNQPQHF
DNA: TGTGCCAGCAACCCCTGGTACTCCGGTAATCAGCCCCAGCATTTT
size: once
D: -
J: TRBJ1-5
V: TRBV7-2

CDR3: CASGLVHPGDRADTQYF
DNA: TGTGCTAGTGGTTTGGTTCATCCAGGGGATCGGGCAGATACGCAGTATTTT
size: -
D: -
J: TRBJ2-3
V: TRBV12-5

CDR3: CASGQPRAGAGNTIYF
DNA: TGTGCTAGTGGCCAGCCTCGGGCAGGGGCTGGAAACACCATATATTTT
size: -
D: -
J: TRBJ1-3
V: TRBV12-5

CDR3: CASSPARQPLQETQYF
DNA: TGCGCCAGCAGCCCTGCGAGGCAGCCGCTACAAGAGACCCAGTACTTC
size: -
D: -
J: TRBJ2-5
V: TRBV4-1

CDR3: CASSTLAGTYNEQFF
DNA: TGTGCCAGCAGCACACTAGCGGGGACCTACAATGAGCAGTTCTTC
size: -
D: TRBD2
J: TRBJ2-1
V: TRBV7-2

CDR3: CATCQYNEQFF
DNA: TGTGCCACATGCCAGTACAATGAGCAGTTCTTC
size: -
D: -
J: TRBJ2-1
V: TRBV28

CDR3: CASSYWGGRETDTQYF
DNA: TGTGCCAGCAGTTACTGGGGGGGGAGGGAGACAGATACGCAGTATTTT
size: -
D: TRBD2
J: TRBJ2-3
V: TRBV6-6

CDR3: CASTDRDFYGYTF
DNA: TGTGCCAGCACAGACAGGGATTTCTATGGCTACACCTTC
size: once
D: TRBD1
J: TRBJ1-2
V: TRBV28

CDR3: CASSLRVYEQYF
DNA: TGTGCCAGCAGCCTCAGGGTCTACGAGCAGTACTTC
size: -
D: -
J: TRBJ2-7
V: TRBV28

CDR3: CASSQDRTGGGETQYF
DNA: TGCGCCAGCAGCCAAGATCGGACAGGTGGGGGGGAGACCCAGTACTTC
size: -
D: -
J: TRBJ2-5
V: TRBV4-3

CDR3: CSASKEGTSGSVKRKTSTDTQYF
DNA: TGCAGTGCTAGTAAAGAAGGGACTAGCGGGAGTGTGAAGCGAAAAACTAGCACAGATACGCAGTATTTT
size: -
D: TRBD2
J: TRBJ2-3
V: TRBV20-1

CDR3: CASKGQISYNEQFF
DNA: TGTGCTTCCAAGGGACAGATCTCCTACAATGAGCAGTTCTTC
size: -
D: TRBD1
J: TRBJ2-1
V: TRBV10-3

CDR3: CASSRTESFLYGYTF
DNA: TGTGCCAGTAGTCGGACAGAGAGCTTCTTATATGGCTACACCTTC
size: -
D: -
J: TRBJ1-2
V: TRBV19

CDR3: CASSLGTSGRHEQYF
DNA: TGTGCCAGCAGCTTAGGGACTAGCGGGAGACACGAGCAGTACTTC
size: once
D: TRBD2
J: TRBJ2-7
V: TRBV11-3

CDR3: CASSIVGNYEQYF
DNA: TGTGCCAGTAGTATAGTCGGGAACTACGAGCAGTACTTC
size: -
D: -
J: TRBJ2-7
V: TRBV19

CDR3: CATTWDLNPFNEQFF
DNA: TGTGCCACCACATGGGACTTAAACCCTTTCAATGAGCAGTTCTTC
size: -
D: -
J: TRBJ2-1
V: TRBV15

CDR3: CASSLGVLSTEAFF
DNA: TGCGCCAGTTCCCTAGGGGTATTAAGCACTGAAGCTTTCTTT
size: -
D: -
J: TRBJ1-1
V: TRBV5-1

CDR3: CASRPRSRATNEKLFF
DNA: TGTGCCAGCAGGCCCCGTTCCAGGGCAACTAATGAAAAACTGTTTTTT
size: -
D: -
J: TRBJ1-4
V: TRBV28

CDR3: CASRMDGGTEAFF
DNA: TGTGCCAGCAGGATGGATGGCGGCACTGAAGCTTTCTTT
size: -
D: -
J: TRBJ1-1
V: TRBV27

CDR3: CASSFKLNEQFF
DNA: TGTGCCAGCAGCTTCAAACTGAATGAGCAGTTCTTC
size: -
D: -
J: TRBJ2-1
V: TRBV5-8

CDR3: CASSMGRQPQHF
DNA: TGTGCCAGTAGTATGGGGAGGCAGCCCCAGCATTTT
size: -
D: -
J: TRBJ1-5
V: TRBV19

CDR3: CASSPGGNTEAFF
DNA: TGTGCCAGCAGCCCAGGAGGAAACACTGAAGCTTTCTTT
size: -
D: -
J: TRBJ1-1
V: TRBV25-1

CDR3: CSSQRGAGELFF
DNA: TGCAGCTCCCAGCGGGGGGCCGGGGAGCTGTTTTTT
size: -
D: TRBD2
J: TRBJ2-2
V: TRBV29-1

CDR3: CASSLRESRQGPNTEAFF
DNA: TGTGCCAGCAGTTTGCGTGAGAGTAGACAGGGACCGAACACTGAAGCTTTCTTT
size: -
D: TRBD1
J: TRBJ1-1
V: TRBV28

CDR3: CASSLSSETNQPQHF
DNA: TGCGCCAGCAGCCTCTCCTCAGAGACAAATCAGCCCCAGCATTTT
size: once
D: -
J: TRBJ1-5
V: TRBV4-3

CDR3: CAWRRDNSPLHF
DNA: TGTGCCTGGAGACGGGATAATTCACCCCTCCACTTT
size: -
D: -
J: TRBJ1-6
V: TRBV30

CDR3: CSALAREAFF
DNA: TGCAGTGCTCTGGCACGTGAAGCTTTCTTT
size: few
D: -
J: TRBJ1-1
V: TRBV20-1

CDR3: CAISDPHRGANTEAFF
DNA: TGTGCCATCAGTGACCCACACAGGGGAGCGAACACTGAAGCTTTCTTT
size: -
D: TRBD1
J: TRBJ1-1
V: TRBV10-3

CDR3: CASRGAKAFF
DNA: TGTGCCAGCAGGGGAGCTAAAGCTTTCTTT
size: -
D: -
J: TRBJ1-1
V: TRBV6-6

CDR3: CASSIGWGQNTGELFF
DNA: TGTGCCAGTAGTATAGGGTGGGGCCAGAACACCGGGGAGCTGTTTTTT
size: once
D: -
J: TRBJ2-2
V: TRBV19

CDR3: CASSLGLAGGDEQFF
DNA: TGTGCCAGCAGCTTAGGCCTAGCGGGAGGCGATGAGCAGTTCTTC
size: -
D: TRBD2
J: TRBJ2-1
V: TRBV11-1

CDR3: CAISATSANTGELFF
DNA: TGTGCCATCAGCGCTACCTCGGCGAACACCGGGGAGCTGTTTTTT
size: -
D: -
J: TRBJ2-2
V: TRBV10-3

CDR3: CASSFDRDYNSPLHF
DNA: TGCGCCAGCAGCTTCGACAGGGATTATAATTCACCCCTCCACTTT
size: -
D: TRBD1
J: TRBJ1-6
V: TRBV5-1

CDR3: CSVAVGGGGYGYTF
DNA: TGCAGCGTTGCCGTCGGGGGTGGGGGCTATGGCTACACCTTC
size: -
D: -
J: TRBJ1-2
V: TRBV29-1

CDR3: CASSNGGRGYTF
DNA: TGCGCCAGCAGTAACGGGGGGAGAGGCTACACCTTC
size: -
D: -
J: TRBJ1-2
V: TRBV4-3

CDR3: CASSSDRASVQYF
DNA: TGTGCCAGCAGCTCGGACAGGGCTTCTGTTCAGTACTTC
size: -
D: TRBD1
J: TRBJ2-4
V: TRBV11-3

CDR3: CASSQRPGPISGANVLTF
DNA: TGTGCCAGCAGCCAACGACCAGGGCCCATCTCTGGGGCCAACGTCCTGACTTTC
size: -
D: -
J: TRBJ2-6
V: TRBV11-2

CDR3: CASRVRSSTDTQYF
DNA: TGTGCCAGCAGGGTCAGATCTAGCACAGATACGCAGTATTTT
size: -
D: -
J: TRBJ2-3
V: TRBV11-2

CDR3: CASRALAGGRTGELFF
DNA: TGTGCCAGCAGGGCGCTAGCGGGAGGTCGCACCGGGGAGCTGTTTTTT
size: -
D: TRBD2
J: TRBJ2-2
V: TRBV27